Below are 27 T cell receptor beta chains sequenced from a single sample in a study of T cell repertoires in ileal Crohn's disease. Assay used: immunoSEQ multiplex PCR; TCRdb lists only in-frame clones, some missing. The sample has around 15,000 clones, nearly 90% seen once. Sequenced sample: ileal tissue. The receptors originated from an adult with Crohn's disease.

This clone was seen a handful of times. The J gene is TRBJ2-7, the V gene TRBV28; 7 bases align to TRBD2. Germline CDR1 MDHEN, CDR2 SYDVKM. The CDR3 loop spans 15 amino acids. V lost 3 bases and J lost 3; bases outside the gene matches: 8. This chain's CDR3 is CASSFSGGRVYEQYF. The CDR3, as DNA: TGTGCCAGCAGTTTCTCCGGGGGGAGGGTCTACGAGCAGTACTTC.

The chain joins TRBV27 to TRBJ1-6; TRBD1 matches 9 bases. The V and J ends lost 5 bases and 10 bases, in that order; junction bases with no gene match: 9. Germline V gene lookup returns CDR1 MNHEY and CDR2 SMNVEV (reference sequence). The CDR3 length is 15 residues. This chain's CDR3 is CASSPLDRGDSPLHF. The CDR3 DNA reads TGTGCCAGCAGTCCCCTGGACAGGGGTGACTCACCCCTCCACTTT.

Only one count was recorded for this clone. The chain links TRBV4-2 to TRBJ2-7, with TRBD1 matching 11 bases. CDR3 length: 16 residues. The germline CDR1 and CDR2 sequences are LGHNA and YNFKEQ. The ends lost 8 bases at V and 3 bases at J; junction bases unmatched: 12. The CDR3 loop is CASSGLSGTGGYEQYF. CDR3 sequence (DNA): TGTGCCAGCTCAGGCCTATCCGGGACAGGGGGCTACGAGCAGTACTTC.

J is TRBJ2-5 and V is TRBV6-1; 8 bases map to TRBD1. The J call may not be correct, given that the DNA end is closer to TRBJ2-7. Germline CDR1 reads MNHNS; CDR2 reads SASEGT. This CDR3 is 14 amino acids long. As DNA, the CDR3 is TGTGCCAGCAGTGGGGACAGGTTCTCTTACGAGCAGTACTTC. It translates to CASSGDRFSYEQYF.

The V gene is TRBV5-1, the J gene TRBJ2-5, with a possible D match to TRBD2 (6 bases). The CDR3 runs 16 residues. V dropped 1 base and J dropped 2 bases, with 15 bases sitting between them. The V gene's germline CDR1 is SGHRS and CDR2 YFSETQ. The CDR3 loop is CASSLLGSGPQETQYF. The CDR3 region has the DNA TGCGCCAGCAGCTTGTTAGGCAGCGGGCCACAAGAGACCCAGTACTTC.

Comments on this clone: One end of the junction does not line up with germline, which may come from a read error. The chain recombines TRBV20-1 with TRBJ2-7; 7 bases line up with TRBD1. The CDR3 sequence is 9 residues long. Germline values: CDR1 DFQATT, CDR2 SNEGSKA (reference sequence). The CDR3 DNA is TGCAGTGCTCGGGACAGCCTAAACTTC. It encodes CSARDSLNF.

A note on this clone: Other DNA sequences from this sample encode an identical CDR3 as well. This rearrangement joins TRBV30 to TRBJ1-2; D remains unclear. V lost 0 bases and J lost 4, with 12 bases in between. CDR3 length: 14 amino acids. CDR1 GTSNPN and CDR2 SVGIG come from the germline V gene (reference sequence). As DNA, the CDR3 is TGTGCCTGGAGTGTTGGAGACTCCGTCTATGGCTACACCTTC. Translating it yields CAWSVGDSVYGYTF. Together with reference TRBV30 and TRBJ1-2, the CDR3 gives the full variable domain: SQTIHQWPATLVQPVGSPLSLECTVEGTSNPNLYWYRQAAGRGLQLLFYSVGIGQISSEVPQNLSASRPQDRQFILSSKKLLLSDSGFYLCAWSVGDSVYGYTFGSGTRLTVV.

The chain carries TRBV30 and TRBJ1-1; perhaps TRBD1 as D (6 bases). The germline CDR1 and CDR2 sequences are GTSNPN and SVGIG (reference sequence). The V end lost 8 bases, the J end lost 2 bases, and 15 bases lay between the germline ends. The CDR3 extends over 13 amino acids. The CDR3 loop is CAVSGTRNTEAFF. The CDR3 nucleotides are TGTGCCGTATCCGGGACAAGAAACACTGAAGCTTTCTTT.

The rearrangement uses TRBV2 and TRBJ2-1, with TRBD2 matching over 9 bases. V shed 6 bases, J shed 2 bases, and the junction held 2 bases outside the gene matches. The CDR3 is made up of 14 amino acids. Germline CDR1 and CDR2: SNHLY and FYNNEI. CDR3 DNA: TGTGCCAGCAGAGGGACTAGCCCCTACAATGAGCAGTTCTTC. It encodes CASRGTSPYNEQFF.

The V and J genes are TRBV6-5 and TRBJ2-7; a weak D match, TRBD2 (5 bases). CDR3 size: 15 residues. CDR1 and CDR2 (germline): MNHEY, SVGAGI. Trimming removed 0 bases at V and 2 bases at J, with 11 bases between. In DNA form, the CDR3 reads TGTGCCAGCAGTTACTCTGGGGATAGCGCCTACGAGCAGTACTTC. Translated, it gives CASSYSGDSAYEQYF.

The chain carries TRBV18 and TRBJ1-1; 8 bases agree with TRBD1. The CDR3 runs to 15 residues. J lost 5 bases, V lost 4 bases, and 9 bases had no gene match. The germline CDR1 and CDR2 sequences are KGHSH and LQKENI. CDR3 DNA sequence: TGTGCCAGCTCACGAGCAGGGGGCGAGTATACTGAAGCTTTCTTT. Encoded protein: CASSRAGGEYTEAFF.

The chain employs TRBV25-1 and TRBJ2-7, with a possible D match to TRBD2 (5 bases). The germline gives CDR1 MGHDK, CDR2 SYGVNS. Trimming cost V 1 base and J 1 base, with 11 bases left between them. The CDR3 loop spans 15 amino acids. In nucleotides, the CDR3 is TGTGCCAGCAGTGAATTTGAGGGAATATCCTACGAGCAGTACTTC. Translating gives CASSEFEGISYEQYF.

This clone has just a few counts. CDR3 amino acids: CASSLYLNQPQHF. CDR3 nucleotide sequence: TGTGCCAGCAGCTTATATCTCAATCAGCCCCAGCATTTT. This chain links TRBV7-9 with TRBJ1-5; unclear D gene. V was shortened by 2 bases and J by 3 bases, with 5 bases between the two germline ends. Germline assignment: CDR1 SEHNR and CDR2 FQNEAQ (reference sequence). The CDR3 has 13 residues.

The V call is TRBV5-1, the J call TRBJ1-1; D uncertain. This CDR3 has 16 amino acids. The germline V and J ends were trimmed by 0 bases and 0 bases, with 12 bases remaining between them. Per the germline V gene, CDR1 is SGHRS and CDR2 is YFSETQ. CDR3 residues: CASSLGGLPMNTEAFF. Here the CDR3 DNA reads TGCGCCAGCAGCTTGGGAGGGCTTCCCATGAACACTGAAGCTTTCTTT.

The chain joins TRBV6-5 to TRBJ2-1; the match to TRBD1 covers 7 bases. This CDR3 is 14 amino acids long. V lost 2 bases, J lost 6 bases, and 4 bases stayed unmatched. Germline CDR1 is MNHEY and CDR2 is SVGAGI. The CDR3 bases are TGTGCCAGCAGTTACAGGGGGCAGGGCAATGAGCAGTTCTTC. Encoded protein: CASSYRGQGNEQFF.

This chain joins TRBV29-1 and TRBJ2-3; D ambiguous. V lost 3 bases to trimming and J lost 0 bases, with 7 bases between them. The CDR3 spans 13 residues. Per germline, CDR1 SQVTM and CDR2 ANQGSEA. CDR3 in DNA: TGCAGCGTTGACCTAGAGAGCACAGATACGCAGTATTTT. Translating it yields CSVDLESTDTQYF.

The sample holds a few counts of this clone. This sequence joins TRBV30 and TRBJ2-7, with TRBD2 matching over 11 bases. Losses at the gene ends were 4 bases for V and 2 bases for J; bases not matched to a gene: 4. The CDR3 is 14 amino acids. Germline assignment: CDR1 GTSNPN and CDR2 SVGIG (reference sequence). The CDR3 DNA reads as TGTGCCTGGATGAGACTAGCGGGACCCTACGAGCAGTACTTC. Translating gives CAWMRLAGPYEQYF.

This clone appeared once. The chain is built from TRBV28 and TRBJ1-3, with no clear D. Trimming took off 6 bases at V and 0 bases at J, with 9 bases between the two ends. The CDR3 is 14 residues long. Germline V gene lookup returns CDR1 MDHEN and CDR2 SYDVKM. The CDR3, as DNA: TGTGCCAGCAGCTTACCTATCTCTGGAAACACCATATATTTT. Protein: CASSLPISGNTIYF.

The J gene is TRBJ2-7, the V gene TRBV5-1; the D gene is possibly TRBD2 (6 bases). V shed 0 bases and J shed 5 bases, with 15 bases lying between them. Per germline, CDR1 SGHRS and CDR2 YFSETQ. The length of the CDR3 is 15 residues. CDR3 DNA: TGCGCCAGCAGCTTGGCCCCGGGGGTTGTCGACGAGCAGTACTTC. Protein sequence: CASSLAPGVVDEQYF.

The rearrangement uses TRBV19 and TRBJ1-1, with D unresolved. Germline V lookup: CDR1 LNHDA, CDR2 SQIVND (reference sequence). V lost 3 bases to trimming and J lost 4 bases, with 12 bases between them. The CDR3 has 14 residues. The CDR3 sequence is CASSILDSGTEAFF. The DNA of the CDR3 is TGTGCCAGTAGTATCTTGGACTCAGGCACTGAAGCTTTCTTT.

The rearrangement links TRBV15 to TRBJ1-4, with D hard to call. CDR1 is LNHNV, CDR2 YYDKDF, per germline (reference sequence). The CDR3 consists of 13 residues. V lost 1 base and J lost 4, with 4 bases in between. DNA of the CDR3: TGTGCCACCAGCAGAGCTCTTAATGAAAAACTGTTTTTT. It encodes CATSRALNEKLFF.

This CDR3 reads CASSPIEGRTEAFF. The CDR3, as DNA: TGTGCCAGCTCACCAATTGAAGGGAGGACTGAAGCTTTCTTT. V and J are TRBV18 and TRBJ1-1; no clear D gene. This CDR3 comprises 14 residues. The V gene's germline CDR1 is KGHSH and CDR2 LQKENI. V lost 2 bases and J lost 5, with 12 bases in between.

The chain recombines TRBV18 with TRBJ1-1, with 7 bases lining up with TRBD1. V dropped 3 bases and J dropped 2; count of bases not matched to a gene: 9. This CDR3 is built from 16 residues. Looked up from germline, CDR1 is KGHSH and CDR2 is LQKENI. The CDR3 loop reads CASSPQRQGFNTEAFF. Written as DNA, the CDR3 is TGTGCCAGCTCACCCCAACGACAGGGTTTTAACACTGAAGCTTTCTTT.

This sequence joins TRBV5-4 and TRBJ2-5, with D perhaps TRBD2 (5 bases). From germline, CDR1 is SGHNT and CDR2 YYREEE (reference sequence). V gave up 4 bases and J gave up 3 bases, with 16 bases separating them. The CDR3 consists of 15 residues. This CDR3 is CASSPGAAAEETQYF. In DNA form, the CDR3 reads TGTGCCAGCAGCCCCGGAGCGGCAGCCGAAGAGACCCAGTACTTC.

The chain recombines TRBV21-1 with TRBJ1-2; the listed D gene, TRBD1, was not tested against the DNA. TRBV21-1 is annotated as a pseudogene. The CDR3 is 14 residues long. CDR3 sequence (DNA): TGTGCCAGCAGCAAAGTGGAGCAGGGGGCCGGCTACACCTTC. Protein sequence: CASSKVEQGAGYTF.

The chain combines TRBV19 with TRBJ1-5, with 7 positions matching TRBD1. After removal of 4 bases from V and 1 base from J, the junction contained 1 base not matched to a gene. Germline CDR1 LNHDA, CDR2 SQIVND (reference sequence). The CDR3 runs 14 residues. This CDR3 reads CASSNRGSNQPQHF. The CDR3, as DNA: TGTGCCAGTAGTAACAGGGGAAGCAATCAGCCCCAGCATTTT.

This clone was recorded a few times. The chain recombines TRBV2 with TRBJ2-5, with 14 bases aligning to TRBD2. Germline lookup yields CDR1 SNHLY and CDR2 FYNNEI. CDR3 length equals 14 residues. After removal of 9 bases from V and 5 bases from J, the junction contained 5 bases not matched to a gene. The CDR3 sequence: CARTSGRAEETQYF. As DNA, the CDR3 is TGTGCCAGGACTAGCGGGAGGGCCGAGGAGACCCAGTACTTC.